This T cell receptor beta chain was captured in a study of human T cells and chemical hapten exposure. V was clipped by 7 bases and J by 3 bases; unmatched bases: 13. Per the germline V gene, CDR1 is MRHNA and CDR2 is SNTAGT. This CDR3 is built from 16 residues. Each CDR3 protein is one row after TCRdb ran MiXCR on the RACE reads. The sample includes tens of thousands of distinct CDR3 sequences, 10% of them seen just once. Time point described: patch test 1, 2 weeks after DPC sensitization. Treatment indicated: therapeutic diphenylcyclopropenone sensitization with weekly scalp DPC. This clonotype has a handful of counts.

The chain recombines TRBV6-4 with TRBJ2-7, with 9 bases fitting TRBD1. The sequences come from whole blood, collected in connection with sensitization to the hapten diphenylcyclopropenone (DPC). The receptor was isolated from a woman aged 45-65 years with alopecia areata. Some clones in this sample may be carry-over from other donors' samples. CDR3 sequence: CASIFSDRGGFYEQYF. In DNA, the CDR3 is TGTGCCAGCATTTTCTCAGACAGGGGGGGATTCTACGAGCAGTACTTC.